The rows below give T cell receptor beta chains drawn from one sample of a study of T cells in tumors after PD-1 blockade. Profiled with immunoSEQ multiplex PCR; TCRdb holds only in-frame clones, not every one. The sample yields over 8,000 clones, approximately 70% seen once. This specimen was tumor tissue, taken after anti-PD-1 treatment. These receptors were obtained from a human donor with basal cell carcinoma. CDR3s include the opening cysteine and the closing phenylalanine or tryptophan. A D gene is named only where the DNA matches it firmly. Expanded clones are given a class, and other clones once, few, many or no size at all.

v_call: TRBV7-7
clone_size: .
d_call: TRBD2
j_call: TRBJ2-3
cdr3_aa: CASSLDMAGGQDTQYF
cdr3_nt: TGTGCCAGCAGCTTAGATATGGCGGGGGGGCAAGATACGCAGTATTTT

v_call: TRBV5-5
clone_size: .
d_call: TRBD1
j_call: TRBJ1-1
cdr3_aa: CASSPGTGGQDTEAFF
cdr3_nt: TGTGCCAGCAGCCCCGGGACAGGGGGCCAGGACACTGAAGCTTTCTTT

v_call: TRBV19
clone_size: .
d_call: TRBD2
j_call: TRBJ2-1
cdr3_aa: CASSPRTGGMYNEQFF
cdr3_nt: TGTGCCAGTAGTCCCAGGACGGGAGGGATGTACAATGAGCAGTTCTTC

v_call: TRBV11-3
clone_size: medium-sized
d_call: .
j_call: TRBJ1-3
cdr3_aa: CASSLRPFSGNTIYF
cdr3_nt: TGTGCCAGCAGCTTACGGCCCTTCTCTGGAAACACCATATATTTT

v_call: TRBV4-3
clone_size: .
d_call: TRBD1
j_call: TRBJ1-2
cdr3_aa: CASSLQGERSYGYTF
cdr3_nt: TGCGCCAGCAGTCTACAGGGGGAAAGGAGCTATGGCTACACCTTC

v_call: TRBV5-4
clone_size: .
d_call: TRBD2
j_call: TRBJ2-1
cdr3_aa: CASSLVAGGLGNEQFF
cdr3_nt: TGTGCCAGCAGCTTGGTAGCGGGGGGGCTGGGGAATGAGCAGTTCTTC

v_call: TRBV2
clone_size: .
d_call: .
j_call: TRBJ1-4
cdr3_aa: CASRTDINEKLFF
cdr3_nt: TGTGCCAGCAGAACAGACATTAATGAAAAACTGTTTTTT

v_call: TRBV10-3
clone_size: .
d_call: .
j_call: TRBJ2-2
cdr3_aa: CATQGTGELFF
cdr3_nt: TGTGCCACCCAGGGTACCGGGGAGCTGTTTTTT

v_call: TRBV19
clone_size: .
d_call: .
j_call: TRBJ1-4
cdr3_aa: CASSIERPGGTNEKLFF
cdr3_nt: TGTGCCAGTAGTATAGAGCGTCCCGGGGGAACTAATGAAAAACTGTTTTTT

v_call: TRBV19
clone_size: .
d_call: TRBD2
j_call: TRBJ2-3
cdr3_aa: CASSALPGGEDTQYF
cdr3_nt: TGTGCCAGTAGTGCTCTTCCGGGAGGCGAAGATACGCAGTATTTT

v_call: TRBV30
clone_size: once
d_call: TRBD2
j_call: TRBJ2-5
cdr3_aa: CAWSVQAGEETQYF
cdr3_nt: TGTGCCTGGAGTGTACAAGCGGGAGAAGAGACCCAGTACTTC

v_call: TRBV3-1/TRBV3-2
clone_size: large
d_call: .
j_call: TRBJ1-2
cdr3_aa: CASSQDSPSYYGYTF
cdr3_nt: TGTGCCAGCAGCCAAGATTCACCCTCATACTATGGCTACACCTTC

v_call: TRBV9
clone_size: .
d_call: .
j_call: TRBJ2-1
cdr3_aa: CASSVGSGIYNEQFF
cdr3_nt: TGTGCCAGCAGCGTAGGTTCAGGAATTTACAATGAGCAGTTCTTC

v_call: TRBV7-2
clone_size: .
d_call: .
j_call: TRBJ1-1
cdr3_aa: CASSLLLVEGTEAFF
cdr3_nt: TGTGCCAGCAGCTTGCTGCTTGTCGAGGGCACTGAAGCTTTCTTT

v_call: TRBV7-2
clone_size: .
d_call: TRBD2
j_call: TRBJ2-3
cdr3_aa: CASSLTSGTDTQYF
cdr3_nt: TGTGCCAGCAGCCTGACTAGCGGGACAGATACGCAGTATTTT

v_call: TRBV7-9
clone_size: .
d_call: TRBD1
j_call: TRBJ2-7
cdr3_aa: CASSPLDRAHEQYF
cdr3_nt: TGTGCCAGCAGCCCCCTCGACAGGGCCCACGAGCAGTACTTC

v_call: TRBV28
clone_size: .
d_call: TRBD1
j_call: TRBJ2-7
cdr3_aa: CASSAATGSWTYEQYF
cdr3_nt: TGTGCCAGCAGTGCCGCGACAGGGTCTTGGACCTACGAGCAGTACTTC

v_call: TRBV6-1
clone_size: .
d_call: .
j_call: TRBJ2-7
cdr3_aa: CASSDGDGYDEQYF
cdr3_nt: TGTGCCAGCAGTGACGGGGACGGATACGACGAGCAGTACTTC

v_call: TRBV7-3
clone_size: .
d_call: .
j_call: TRBJ1-6
cdr3_aa: CASSLTDLGSPLHF
cdr3_nt: TGTGCCAGCAGCTTGACCGATCTGGGATCACCCCTCCACTTT

v_call: TRBV7-9
clone_size: few
d_call: .
j_call: TRBJ1-1
cdr3_aa: CASSFRARNTEAFF
cdr3_nt: TGTGCCAGCAGTTTTCGGGCCAGGAACACTGAAGCTTTCTTT

v_call: TRBV20-1
clone_size: .
d_call: .
j_call: TRBJ1-2
cdr3_aa: CSAGGTYGYTF
cdr3_nt: TGCAGTGCTGGAGGGACCTATGGCTACACCTTC

v_call: TRBV10-3
clone_size: few
d_call: TRBD2
j_call: TRBJ2-2
cdr3_aa: CAITGGGVNTGELFF
cdr3_nt: TGTGCCATCACCGGGGGGGGAGTAAACACCGGGGAGCTGTTTTTT

v_call: TRBV5-1
clone_size: .
d_call: TRBD1
j_call: TRBJ2-1
cdr3_aa: CASSPGQGSYNEQFF
cdr3_nt: TGCGCCAGCAGCCCGGGACAGGGATCTTACAATGAGCAGTTCTTC

v_call: TRBV19
clone_size: .
d_call: .
j_call: TRBJ1-4
cdr3_aa: CASSIVPGAQTSEKLFF
cdr3_nt: TGTGCCAGTAGTATAGTCCCGGGGGCCCAAACCTCCGAAAAACTGTTTTTT

v_call: TRBV19
clone_size: .
d_call: .
j_call: TRBJ2-7
cdr3_aa: CAVGDIHPDEQYF
cdr3_nt: TGTGCCGTTGGGGACATACACCCAGACGAGCAGTACTTC

v_call: TRBV5-1
clone_size: .
d_call: .
j_call: TRBJ1-2
cdr3_aa: CASSLEQVYGYTF
cdr3_nt: TGCGCCAGCAGCTTGGAACAGGTTTATGGCTACACCTTC

v_call: TRBV7-3
clone_size: .
d_call: .
j_call: TRBJ2-2
cdr3_aa: CASSPSGATGELFF
cdr3_nt: TGTGCCAGCAGCCCCTCCGGGGCCACCGGGGAGCTGTTTTTT

v_call: TRBV10-3
clone_size: .
d_call: .
j_call: TRBJ2-2
cdr3_aa: CAISPRGTGELFF
cdr3_nt: TGTGCCATCAGCCCCAGGGGTACCGGGGAGCTGTTTTTT

v_call: TRBV7-3
clone_size: .
d_call: TRBD1
j_call: TRBJ1-2
cdr3_aa: CASSRYPGTGTNYGYTF
cdr3_nt: TGTGCCAGCAGCCGTTACCCCGGGACAGGGACGAACTATGGCTACACCTTC

v_call: TRBV27
clone_size: .
d_call: TRBD2
j_call: TRBJ2-1
cdr3_aa: CASIRAGANEQFF
cdr3_nt: TGTGCCAGCATCCGAGCGGGAGCCAATGAGCAGTTCTTC

v_call: TRBV2
clone_size: .
d_call: TRBD2
j_call: TRBJ2-5
cdr3_aa: CATTKWGGETQYF
cdr3_nt: TGTGCCACCACCAAATGGGGGGGGGAGACCCAGTACTTC

v_call: TRBV6-5
clone_size: .
d_call: .
j_call: TRBJ2-5
cdr3_aa: CASRQGIEETQYF
cdr3_nt: TGTGCCAGCAGACAGGGAATCGAGGAGACCCAGTACTTC

v_call: TRBV7-8
clone_size: medium-sized
d_call: TRBD1
j_call: TRBJ2-7
cdr3_aa: CASSHSTGSFHEQYF
cdr3_nt: TGTGCCAGCAGCCACTCGACAGGGTCCTTCCACGAGCAGTACTTC

v_call: TRBV19
clone_size: .
d_call: TRBD2
j_call: TRBJ2-7
cdr3_aa: CASSRGGAPYEQYF
cdr3_nt: TGTGCCAGTAGCCGCGGGGGGGCACCATACGAGCAGTACTTC

v_call: TRBV7-8
clone_size: .
d_call: TRBD1
j_call: TRBJ1-1
cdr3_aa: CASSRTGAEAFF
cdr3_nt: TGTGCCAGCAGCCGGACAGGGGCTGAAGCTTTCTTT

v_call: TRBV7-3
clone_size: few
d_call: .
j_call: TRBJ2-2
cdr3_aa: CASSLGAGTGELFF
cdr3_nt: TGTGCCAGCAGCTTAGGGGCCGGGACCGGGGAGCTGTTTTTT

v_call: TRBV7-8
clone_size: few
d_call: .
j_call: TRBJ1-1
cdr3_aa: CASSADATEAFF
cdr3_nt: TGTGCCAGCAGCGCGGACGCCACTGAAGCTTTCTTT

v_call: TRBV7-9
clone_size: .
d_call: TRBD2
j_call: TRBJ2-3
cdr3_aa: CASSSLAGGDGTDTQYF
cdr3_nt: TGTGCCAGCAGCTCGTTAGCGGGAGGGGATGGCACAGATACGCAGTATTTT

v_call: TRBV27
clone_size: medium-sized
d_call: .
j_call: TRBJ2-7
cdr3_aa: CASSFSGRSRNEQYF
cdr3_nt: TGTGCCAGCAGTTTCAGCGGCAGGAGTAGAAACGAGCAGTACTTC

v_call: TRBV3-1/TRBV3-2
clone_size: few
d_call: .
j_call: TRBJ1-1
cdr3_aa: CASSRTVSSGGAEAFF
cdr3_nt: TGTGCCAGCAGCCGAACCGTTTCTTCGGGGGGCGCTGAAGCTTTCTTT

v_call: TRBV7-8
clone_size: .
d_call: TRBD2
j_call: TRBJ2-2
cdr3_aa: CASSLGSGGNTGELFF
cdr3_nt: TGTGCCAGCAGCTTAGGATCGGGAGGCAACACCGGGGAGCTGTTTTTT

v_call: TRBV19
clone_size: medium-sized
d_call: TRBD2
j_call: TRBJ2-7
cdr3_aa: CASSKSGTNYEQYF
cdr3_nt: TGTGCCAGTAGTAAATCGGGGACTAACTACGAGCAGTACTTC

v_call: TRBV7-8
clone_size: .
d_call: TRBD2
j_call: TRBJ2-5
cdr3_aa: CASSLETSGRGETQYF
cdr3_nt: TGTGCCAGCAGCTTAGAGACTAGCGGGAGGGGAGAGACCCAGTACTTC

v_call: TRBV19
clone_size: few
d_call: .
j_call: TRBJ2-4
cdr3_aa: CASSIVSDGIQYF
cdr3_nt: TGTGCCAGTAGTATAGTTAGCGACGGCATTCAGTACTTC

v_call: TRBV18
clone_size: .
d_call: .
j_call: TRBJ1-2
cdr3_aa: CASSPLGGRSNYGYTF
cdr3_nt: TGTGCCAGCTCACCACTTGGCGGGCGATCTAACTATGGCTACACCTTC

v_call: TRBV4-1
clone_size: large
d_call: TRBD2
j_call: TRBJ2-7
cdr3_aa: CASSPLSSGGRAVYEQYF
cdr3_nt: TGCGCCAGCAGCCCACTATCTAGCGGCGGGAGGGCCGTGTACGAGCAGTACTTC

v_call: TRBV4-3
clone_size: few
d_call: .
j_call: TRBJ2-7
cdr3_aa: CASRLAAVASYEQYF
cdr3_nt: TGCGCCAGCAGGCTCGCGGCAGTTGCCTCCTACGAGCAGTACTTC

v_call: TRBV7-2
clone_size: once
d_call: .
j_call: TRBJ1-2
cdr3_aa: CASSPRDGHPGGYTF
cdr3_nt: TGTGCCAGCAGCCCTAGGGACGGCCACCCTGGTGGCTACACCTTC

v_call: TRBV7-6
clone_size: once
d_call: TRBD2
j_call: TRBJ2-3
cdr3_aa: CASSLEASGTTDTQYF
cdr3_nt: TGTGCCAGCAGCTTAGAGGCTAGCGGGACCACAGATACGCAGTATTTT

v_call: TRBV4-3
clone_size: few
d_call: .
j_call: TRBJ1-3
cdr3_aa: CASSQVPSPNSGNTIYF
cdr3_nt: TGCGCCAGCAGCCAAGTGCCGAGTCCCAACTCTGGAAACACCATATATTTT

v_call: TRBV6-2/TRBV6-3
clone_size: .
d_call: .
j_call: TRBJ2-2
cdr3_aa: CASSYSGSGELFF
cdr3_nt: TGTGCCAGCAGTTACTCAGGGTCCGGGGAGCTGTTTTTT

v_call: TRBV3-1/TRBV3-2
clone_size: .
d_call: TRBD1
j_call: TRBJ2-1
cdr3_aa: CASSLRQGARSYNEQFF
cdr3_nt: TGTGCCAGCAGCCTTCGACAGGGGGCGAGGTCCTACAATGAGCAGTTCTTC

v_call: TRBV7-2
clone_size: .
d_call: .
j_call: TRBJ2-3
cdr3_aa: CASSLATTVYPTDTQYF
cdr3_nt: TGTGCCAGCAGCTTAGCAACTACAGTGTACCCCACAGATACGCAGTATTTT

v_call: TRBV25-1
clone_size: once
d_call: TRBD1
j_call: TRBJ2-2
cdr3_aa: CASSEWGTGGTGELFF
cdr3_nt: TGTGCCAGCAGTGAATGGGGGACAGGGGGCACCGGGGAGCTGTTTTTT

v_call: TRBV27
clone_size: few
d_call: .
j_call: TRBJ2-5
cdr3_aa: CASSLGPGRADQETQYF
cdr3_nt: TGTGCCAGCAGTTTAGGCCCGGGCCGGGCCGACCAAGAGACCCAGTACTTC